Ten or more counts support the clone carrying this T cell receptor (beta chain). No cell sorting was done before RNA was extracted from the tissue. Distant lung tissue was collected more than 3 cm away from the tumor edge. This entry belongs to a study of tumor and adjacent non-tumor tissue in lung cancer. The library came from three nested PCR rounds adapted from ARM-PCR protocols. MiXCR, applied by TCRdb to the multiplex PCR reads, yields one record per CDR3 protein. The sample carries 85,000 to 130,000 distinct CDR3 sequences, over 55% recorded once. The length of the CDR3 is 15 residues. Germline loops: CDR1 DFQATT, CDR2 SNEGSKA (reference sequence). V gave up 4 bases and J gave up 1 base, with 16 bases separating them.

Sequencing input: distant non-tumor lung tissue. This chain links TRBV20-1 with TRBJ1-1; D is possibly TRBD1 (6 bases). The TCR sequence derives from a man aged 25-45 years with non-small cell lung cancer. The CDR3 region has the DNA TGCAGTGCTACTCCGGTGGACAGAGGGAACACTGAAGCTTTCTTT. Translating it yields CSATPVDRGNTEAFF.